This TCR beta chain comes out of a study of vaccination effects on CD4 cells after COVID-19. Overall study: Pre-vaccine samples were drawn 16 days and one week before the first dose. The culture medium for 1.5 million to 2.5 million PBMC per well included approximately 10 IU/ml IL-2 and roughly 10 ug/ml peptides.

Note on this clone: Its specificity is not known.

Culturing for about 10 days preceded CD4+ T cell isolation. PCR confirmed that the person was infected with SARS-CoV-2 between March and December 2020. On day 3 and again on day 7, half the medium was replaced with IL-2 medium. The table came from immunoSEQ multiplex PCR; TCRdb's copy has only in-frame clones and leaves some out. This table holds 45,000 to 60,000 clones, 76% found once. V was cut by 0 bases and J by 6 bases, with 14 bases left in between. The CDR3 spans 15 residues. Germline CDR1 reads LGHDT; CDR2 reads YNNKEL (reference sequence). The sample here was CD4+ T cells from PBMCs cultured without peptide, taken before COVID-19 vaccination. This chain connects TRBV3-1 (or the pseudogene TRBV3-2) to TRBJ1-2, with a possible D match to TRBD1 (5 bases). This TCR derives from a human donor who had a prior SARS-CoV-2 infection. DNA for the CDR3: TGTGCCAGCAGCCAAGATCGGGACTCGTATAATGGCTACACCTTC. Translated, it gives CASSQDRDSYNGYTF.